This T cell receptor (beta chain) was recorded in a study of cytomegalovirus exposure and HLA in healthy donors. Overall study results and limits: Later analysis demonstrated an association between a missense DCLRE1C variant and TCR beta V- and J-gene trimming.

About this clone itself: Antigen: not known.

All the people who gave samples were healthy bone marrow donors. Primers included in the PCR were 60 Vbeta and 13 Jbeta primers. Using immunoSEQ multiplex PCR, the repertoire was profiled, and TCRdb retains in-frame clones only, with some absent. This table has approximately 90,000 clones, around 77% appearing once. The sequenced sample was PBMCs. This TCR was recovered from a man under 40 in good health and CMV-seronegative.

The CDR3 nucleotides are TGTGCCATCAGTGAGGCCAGGACAGCTAGCACAGATACGCAGTATTTT. Protein: CAISEARTASTDTQYF. The V call is TRBV10-3, the J call TRBJ2-3, with TRBD1 as a possible D gene (6 bases). Germline-derived CDR1 and CDR2 are ENHRY and SYGVKD. V was clipped by 2 bases and J by 0 bases, with 12 bases between them. The CDR3 contains 16 residues.